This passage covers 22 T cell receptor beta chains from one sample sequenced in a study of T cells in Graves' hyperthyroidism and ophthalmopathy. RNA transcripts yielded amplified TCR beta CDR3 regions. A first-round RT-PCR of the TCR CDR3 used the HTBI primer set. TCRdb ran MiXCR on the multiplex PCR reads and lists one entry per CDR3 protein. The sample includes roughly 500,000 distinct CDR3 sequences, more than 45% of them seen just once. Input material: peripheral blood or thyroid tissue (not recorded which). Receptors were obtained from an adult woman with Graves' disease, either hyperthyroidism or ophthalmopathy (not recorded which).

This clonotype came up a few times. This rearrangement joins TRBV28 to TRBJ2-7; the D is unclear. This CDR3 contains 13 residues. With 7 bases removed from V and 4 bases from J, the gap between germline ends came to 14 bases. CDR1 is MDHEN, CDR2 SYDVKM, per germline. CDR3 nucleotide sequence: TGTGCCAGCAACAATAATCGAGGATACGAGCAGTACTTC. This translates into CASNNNRGYEQYF.

Comment on this clonotype: A much larger clone sits a single nucleotide away, making a read error possible. The chain uses TRBV6-6 and TRBJ1-2, with no clear D. The CDR3 has 16 amino acids. Per germline, CDR1 MNHNY and CDR2 SVGAGI (reference sequence). CDR3 loop: CVSSSLGQAKNYGYTF. As DNA, the CDR3 is TGTGTCAGCAGTTCTCTCGGTCAGGCGAAGAACTATGGCTACACCTTC.

This clonotype is a singleton in its sample. The chain joins TRBV4-2 to TRBJ1-2; D remains ambiguous. Trimming removed 1 base at V and 0 bases at J, with 15 bases between. Per germline, CDR1 LGHNA and CDR2 YNFKEQ. There are 17 residues in the CDR3. In nucleotides, the CDR3 is TGTGCCAGCAGCCAAGTTACGGCAGGATCCACTAACTATGGCTACACCTTC. Amino acid sequence: CASSQVTAGSTNYGYTF.

The sample holds many counts of this clonotype. This chain uses TRBV9 with TRBJ1-2, with 8 bases matching TRBD1. Germline CDR1 is SGDLS and CDR2 is YYNGEE. With 3 bases clipped from V and 4 bases from J, the junction kept 8 bases outside the gene matches. This CDR3 contains 15 residues. CDR3 protein: CASSGRQGLGYGYTF. The CDR3 nucleotides are TGTGCCAGCAGCGGACGACAGGGGCTTGGCTATGGCTACACCTTC.

The chain couples TRBV7-3 to TRBJ2-5; 7 bases agree with TRBD2. Germline values: CDR1 SGHTA, CDR2 FQGTGA. This CDR3 has 17 residues. Trimming took 6 bases from V and 2 from J; bases not matched to a gene: 15. This CDR3 is CASSYSRGLADQETQYF. In DNA, the CDR3 is TGTGCCAGCAGTTACTCGAGAGGTCTAGCGGATCAAGAGACCCAGTACTTC.

Note on this clonotype: A read error may account for a junction end that differs from germline. This rearrangement joins TRBV15 to TRBJ1-5; no firm D call. Germline loops: CDR1 LNHNV, CDR2 YYDKDF (reference sequence). The CDR3 sequence is 13 residues long. The CDR3 sequence: CAASSYRGQPQHF. CDR3 bases: TGTGCCGCCAGCAGTTACCGGGGTCAGCCCCAGCATTTT. The whole variable domain, remainder taken from reference TRBV15 and TRBJ1-5, is DAMVIQNPRYQVTQFGKPVTLSCSQTLNHNVMYWYQQKSSQAPKLLFHYYDKDFNNEADTPDNFQSRRPNTSFCFLDIRSPGLGDTAMYLCAASSYRGQPQHFGDGTRLSIL.

A few counts support this clonotype. The chain employs TRBV28 and TRBJ1-1; D gene uncertain. The CDR3 spans 13 residues. The germline V and J ends were trimmed by 6 bases and 3 bases, with 11 bases remaining between them. CDR1 and CDR2 from the germline V gene are MDHEN and SYDVKM. Here the CDR3 DNA reads TGTGCCAGCAGCCCTAGCCCCCACACTGAAGCTTTCTTT. Its protein product is CASSPSPHTEAFF.

This clonotype was seen repeatedly, ten times or more. This chain links TRBV10-3 with TRBJ1-6; D unresolved. The V end was cut by 4 bases, the J end by 7 bases, with 8 bases between. The CDR3 spans 13 residues. In germline, CDR1 is ENHRY, CDR2 SYGVKD. CDR3 in amino acids: CAISGTDNSPLHF. The CDR3 nucleotides are TGTGCCATCAGTGGGACGGACAATTCACCCCTCCACTTT.

Turning to this clonotype: Its ends do not fully match the called genes, so a read error is possible. The chain recombines TRBV9 with TRBJ1-1; D remains ambiguous. The germline gives CDR1 SGDLS, CDR2 YYNGEE. This CDR3 is built from 13 residues. CDR3: CASNVAPNTEAFF. Written as DNA, the CDR3 is TGCGCCAGCAACGTAGCCCCTAACACTGAAGCTTTCTTT.

This clonotype was observed at least ten times. Here the CDR3 reads CASSRQGAGPQHF. CDR3 DNA: TGTGCCAGCAGCAGACAGGGTGCAGGGCCCCAGCATTTT. This chain links TRBV7-9 with TRBJ1-5; TRBD1 aligns across 7 bases. The CDR3 covers 13 residues. With V trimmed by 5 bases and J by 9 bases, 7 bases remained unmatched. CDR1 and CDR2 (germline): SEHNR, FQNEAQ (reference sequence).

The DNA of the CDR3 is TGTGCCACCAGCAGAGATCGCCGACAGTACTTC. It yields the protein CATSRDRRQYF. This chain links TRBV15 with TRBJ2-7; D uncertain. V shed 0 bases and J shed 10 bases, with 7 bases lying between them. CDR3 size: 11 residues. The germline V gene encodes CDR1 LNHNV and CDR2 YYDKDF (reference sequence).

This clonotype was detected many times. This chain connects TRBV19 to TRBJ1-5; D is possibly TRBD1 (6 bases). With 5 bases removed from V and 0 bases from J, the gap between germline ends came to 26 bases. The CDR3 consists of 20 residues. Germline V gene sequence: CDR1 LNHDA, CDR2 SQIVND (reference sequence). As DNA, the CDR3 is TGTGCCAGTAGTCCAGGGGAAACGGAAGTTATGGTCGTTAGCAATCAGCCCCAGCATTTT. This encodes CASSPGETEVMVVSNQPQHF.

To note about this clonotype: An end of the junction differs from the germline gene, which may be a read error. This sequence joins TRBV6-1 and TRBJ2-7; 8 bases match TRBD1. Germline CDR1 reads MNHNS; CDR2 reads SASEGT. The CDR3 length is 15 residues. CDR3 protein: CTSSPAGGLSYERYF. In DNA, the CDR3 is TGTACCAGCAGTCCCGCAGGGGGCTTGTCCTACGAGCGGTACTTC.

The chain joins TRBV10-1 to TRBJ1-2; 11 bases fit TRBD1. Germline-derived CDR1 and CDR2 are WNHNN and SYGVQD (reference sequence). The J segment lost 6 bases and the V segment lost 0 bases, leaving 3 bases of the junction unmatched. The CDR3 contains 15 residues. Written as DNA, the CDR3 is TGCGCCAGCAGTGAGTCGGACAGGGGGCAGGATGGCTACACCTTC. Translated: CASSESDRGQDGYTF.

This clonotype was observed at least ten times. The chain employs TRBV19 and TRBJ2-7, with 14 bases that match TRBD2. J lost 3 bases, V lost 0 bases, and 4 bases had no gene match. The length of the CDR3 is 17 residues. Germline V CDR1 and CDR2: LNHDA, SQIVND (reference sequence). CDR3 DNA: TGTGCCAGTAGTATAGACGGGACTAGCGGGAGTCGCTACGAGCAGTACTTC. Amino acid sequence: CASSIDGTSGSRYEQYF.

The V and J genes are TRBV5-1 and TRBJ1-1; D ambiguous. The CDR3 extends over 13 amino acids. V lost 2 bases, J lost 6 bases, and 11 bases lay in between. The germline V gene encodes CDR1 SGHRS and CDR2 YFSETQ. Here the CDR3 reads CASSFGKRAEAFF. The CDR3 DNA reads as TGCGCCAGCAGCTTTGGGAAGAGGGCTGAAGCTTTCTTT. Complete variable domain (other parts from reference TRBV5-1 and TRBJ1-1): KAGVTQTPRYLIKTRGQQVTLSCSPISGHRSVSWYQQTPGQGLQFLFEYFSETQRNKGNFPGRFSGRQFSNSRSEMNVSTLELGDSALYLCASSFGKRAEAFFGQGTRLTVV.

The chain employs TRBV29-1 and TRBJ2-5; 8 bases fit TRBD1. Germline V lookup: CDR1 SQVTM, CDR2 ANQGSEA. The CDR3 is 12 amino acids. J gave up 5 bases and V 7 bases, and 6 bases lay outside the gene matches. CDR3 bases: TGCAGCGCCGATCAGGGGGCGGAGACCCAGTACTTC. It yields the protein CSADQGAETQYF.

The count of this clonotype is one. CDR3 loop: CSVLTRNTEAFF. The CDR3 coding sequence is TGCAGCGTCCTAACTAGGAACACTGAAGCTTTCTTT. The chain combines TRBV29-1 with TRBJ1-1; D unresolved. Trimming left V 6 bases short and J 1 base short, with 9 bases between. The CDR3 extends over 12 amino acids. In germline, CDR1 is SQVTM, CDR2 ANQGSEA.

There are many counts of this clonotype. CDR3 residues: CASSEGGQAYGYTF. DNA of the CDR3: TGTGCCAGCAGTGAAGGGGGACAGGCCTATGGCTACACCTTC. This chain joins TRBV25-1 and TRBJ1-2; 8 nucleotides match TRBD1. CDR3 length equals 14 residues. Germline CDR1 MGHDK, CDR2 SYGVNS. V gave up 2 bases and J gave up 4 bases; unmatched junction bases: 3.

This clonotype was seen ten or more times. The chain combines TRBV19 with TRBJ2-2; 9 nucleotides agree with TRBD2. Unmatched junction bases numbered 18, after V lost 5 bases and J lost 5 bases. The V gene's germline CDR1 is LNHDA and CDR2 SQIVND (reference sequence). CDR3 length: 19 amino acids. CDR3 in amino acids: CASSPPRVVAGDPTGELFF. The CDR3 bases are TGTGCCAGTAGTCCCCCTAGGGTGGTAGCGGGGGACCCGACCGGGGAGCTGTTTTTT. The full variable domain, rest sourced from reference TRBV19 and TRBJ2-2, is DGGITQSPKYLFRKEGQNVTLSCEQNLNHDAMYWYRQDPGQGLRLIYYSQIVNDFQKGDIAEGYSVSREKKESFPLTVTSAQKNPTAFYLCASSPPRVVAGDPTGELFFGEGSRLTVL.

This clonotype was seen a single time. CDR3 nucleotides: TGTGCCAGCAGCCCCACAGGGAGGCCTGAAGCTTTCTTT. It is translated as CASSPTGRPEAFF. The rearrangement joins TRBV5-6 to TRBJ1-1; TRBD1 might be the D (6 bases). Germline V CDR1 and CDR2: SGHDT, YYEEEE. The CDR3 is 13 residues long. The V end was cut by 4 bases, the J end by 6 bases, with 13 bases between.

J is TRBJ1-2 and V is TRBV2, with D uncertain. Trimming stripped 4 bases from V and 5 bases from J, with 14 bases between. The length of the CDR3 is 14 residues. From germline, CDR1 is SNHLY and CDR2 FYNNEI. The CDR3 region is CASSASEAGYGYTF. The CDR3 DNA follows: TGTGCCAGCAGTGCTAGTGAGGCGGGGTATGGCTACACCTTC. Based on the CDR3 plus reference TRBV2 and TRBJ1-2, the full variable domain is EPEVTQTPSHQVTQMGQEVILRCVPISNHLYFYWYRQILGQKVEFLVSFYNNEISEKSEIFDDQFSVERPDGSNFTLKIRSTKLEDSAMYFCASSASEAGYGYTFGSGTRLTVV.